A selection of T cell receptor beta chains follows, all from one sample in a study of cytomegalovirus exposure and HLA in healthy donors. Assay: immunoSEQ multiplex PCR; the TCRdb copy retains only in-frame clones and omits some. Counted here are about 120,000 clones, about 62% occurring once; the ten biggest clones make up around 8.8%. The sequencing input was PBMCs. The receptors come from a woman between 35 and 50 years old in good health and CMV-seropositive. Each CDR3 is given with its conserved first and last residue. Expanded clones get a size class; other rows say once, few or many, or leave the size out.

abundance,j_gene,v_gene,CDR3aa
few,TRBJ1-1,TRBV19,CASSIAGGEAFF
few,TRBJ2-3,TRBV18,CASSVSATGGGGDTQYF
-,TRBJ1-5,TRBV6-1,CASSEGTRQGRWPQHF
few,TRBJ2-3,TRBV6-1,CASSVLAGDTDTQYF
few,TRBJ2-5,TRBV4-1,CASSQDPTSGRANQETQYF
-,TRBJ2-3,TRBV29-1,CSVLAGVGTDTQYF
-,TRBJ2-5,TRBV7-2,CASTPGTSGRTQYF
few,TRBJ2-2,TRBV6-6,CASSQRQGGSGELFF
-,TRBJ2-3,TRBV10-3,CAISFDRADTDTQYF
-,TRBJ1-2,TRBV19,CASRQGGSIAGYTF
few,TRBJ2-2,TRBV7-9,CASSSRGTGELFF
once,TRBJ1-1,TRBV7-8,CASSTLDRVDTEAFF
-,TRBJ1-1,TRBV6-5,CASSYSNGVTEAFF